The present TCR beta chain was sequenced within a study of cytomegalovirus exposure and HLA in healthy donors. Broader study findings: Presence/absence comparisons presumed near-even sequencing depth among donors.

J gave up 9 bases and V 5 bases, and 6 bases lay outside the gene matches. Germline V gene sequence: CDR1 PRHDT, CDR2 FYEKMQ (reference sequence). The CDR3 consists of 13 residues. The study ran its PCR with 60 Vbeta and 13 Jbeta primers. The protocol was immunoSEQ multiplex PCR, while the TCRdb copy is restricted to in-frame clones and leaves out a portion. Counted here are some 120,000 clones, roughly 80% occurring once; the ten biggest clones make up roughly 6.1%. Notes on this clone: The antigen is unknown.

The source of this sequence is a woman aged 40 to 50 in good health and CMV-seronegative. The chain uses TRBV13 and TRBJ2-1; the match to TRBD2 covers 8 bases. Source material: PBMCs. CDR3 loop: CASSPAGVAEQFF. The CDR3 DNA reads TGTGCCAGCAGCCCAGCGGGGGTTGCTGAGCAGTTCTTC.